These 5 T cell receptor beta chains were sequenced from one sample in a study of Tregs in tolerant kidney transplant recipients. TCRdb keeps only in-frame clones here, not all; method: immunoSEQ multiplex PCR. The sample table includes 48,000 or so clones. Sequencing used CD4+ T cells from blood, obtained before the transplant. All receptors come from a human donor who received a combined kidney and bone marrow transplant.

For this clone: Read data end 3 residues before the CDR3 end; the end is taken from the germline J gene. This sequence joins TRBV7-3 and TRBJ2-6, with no clear D. The CDR3 length is 13 residues. Germline V gene sequence: CDR1 SGHTA, CDR2 FQGTGA. V lost 4 bases and J 2 bases, leaving 3 bases between the germline ends. The part of the CDR3 DNA that was read is TGTGCCAGCAGCTCGGCTGGGGCCAACGTC. It encodes CASSSAGANV. The whole CDR3 protein is CASSSAGANVLTF.

Notes on this clone: Read sequence stops 3 residues before the CDR3 end, and the germline J gene provides the missing end. This chain uses TRBV5-1 with TRBJ2-2, with 7 nucleotides matching TRBD2. The germline V gene encodes CDR1 SGHRS and CDR2 YFSETQ. J gave up 4 bases and V 4 bases, and 10 bases lay outside the gene matches. This CDR3 contains 16 residues. The CDR3 DNA, read in part, is TGCGCCAGCAGCCCTGGCGGCGGCGGGAGCACCGGGGAG. Its translation is CASSPGGGGSTGE. The CDR3, in full, reads CASSPGGGGSTGELFF. Together with reference TRBV5-1 and TRBJ2-2, the CDR3 gives the full variable domain: KAGVTQTPRYLIKTRGQQVTLSCSPISGHRSVSWYQQTPGQGLQFLFEYFSETQRNKGNFPGRFSGRQFSNSRSEMNVSTLELGDSALYLCASSPGGGGSTGELFFGEGSRLTVL.

Worth noting for this clone: Sequencing ends 3 residues short of the CDR3 end; the germline J gene provides the rest. The gene calls are TRBV6-2 or TRBV6-3 and TRBJ2-1, with 12 bases aligning to TRBD2. The junction had 9 bases not matched to a gene; V was cut back by 6 bases and J by 9 bases. The CDR3 is 15 amino acids. Looked up from germline, CDR1 is MNHEY and CDR2 is SVGEGT. Partial CDR3 DNA: TGTGCCAGCAGCCGACGGACTAGCGGGGAACCTGAG. Its protein is CASSRRTSGEPE. The CDR3 in full is CASSRRTSGEPEQFF.

Regarding this clone: Read data end 3 residues before the CDR3 end; the end is taken from the germline J gene. The V gene is TRBV18, the J gene TRBJ1-2; 8 nucleotides agree with TRBD1. This CDR3 contains 15 residues. V lost 0 bases to trimming and J lost 5 bases; unmatched junction nucleotides: 5. Germline V CDR1 and CDR2: KGHSH, LQKENI. CDR3 DNA (partial): TGTGCCAGCTCACCACCGGACAGGGTAGAATATGGC. Its protein product is CASSPPDRVEYG. The whole CDR3 protein reads CASSPPDRVEYGYTF.

Comment on this clone: The CDR3 end lies 3 residues beyond the end of the read and is filled in from the germline J gene. This rearrangement joins TRBV20-1 to TRBJ1-1; 9 bases match TRBD1. With 1 base clipped from V and 1 base from J, the junction kept 4 bases outside the gene matches. From germline, CDR1 is DFQATT and CDR2 SNEGSKA (reference sequence). This CDR3 is built from 15 residues. CDR3 DNA, as far as it was read: TGCAGTGCTAGAGGTACAGGGGGCTCGAACACTGAA. Translated: CSARGTGGSNTE. The whole CDR3 is CSARGTGGSNTEAFF.